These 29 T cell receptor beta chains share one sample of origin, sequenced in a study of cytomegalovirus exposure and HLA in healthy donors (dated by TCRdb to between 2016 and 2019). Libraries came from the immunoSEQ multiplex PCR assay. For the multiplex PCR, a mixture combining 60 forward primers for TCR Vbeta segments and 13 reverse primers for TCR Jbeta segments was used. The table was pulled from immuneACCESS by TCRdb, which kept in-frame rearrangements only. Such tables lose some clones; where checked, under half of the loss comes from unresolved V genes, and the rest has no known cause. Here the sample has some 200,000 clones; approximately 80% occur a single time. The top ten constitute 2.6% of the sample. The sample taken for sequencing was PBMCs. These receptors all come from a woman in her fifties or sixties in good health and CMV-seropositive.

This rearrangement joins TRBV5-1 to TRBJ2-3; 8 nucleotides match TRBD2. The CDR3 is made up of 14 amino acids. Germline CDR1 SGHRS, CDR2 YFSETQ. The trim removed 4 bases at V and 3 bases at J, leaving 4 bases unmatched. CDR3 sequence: CASSTGGVTDTQYF. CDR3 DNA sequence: TGCGCCAGCAGCACGGGGGGGGTTACAGATACGCAGTATTTT.

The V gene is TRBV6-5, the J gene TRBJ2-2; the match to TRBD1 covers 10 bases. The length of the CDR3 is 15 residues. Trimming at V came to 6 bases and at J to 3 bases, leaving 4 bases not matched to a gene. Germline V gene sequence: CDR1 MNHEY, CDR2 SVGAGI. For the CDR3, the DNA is TGTGCCAGCAGAAGGACAGGGGGTGACACCGGGGAGCTGTTTTTT. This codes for CASRRTGGDTGELFF.

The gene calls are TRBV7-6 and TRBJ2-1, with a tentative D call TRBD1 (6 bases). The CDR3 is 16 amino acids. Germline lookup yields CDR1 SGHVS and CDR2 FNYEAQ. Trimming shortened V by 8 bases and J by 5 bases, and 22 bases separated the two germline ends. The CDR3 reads CASSLQTGHKDNEQFF. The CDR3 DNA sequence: TGTGCCAGCTCGTTACAAACAGGGCATAAGGACAATGAGCAGTTCTTC. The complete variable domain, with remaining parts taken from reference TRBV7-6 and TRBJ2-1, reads GAGVSQSPRYKVTKRGQDVALRCDPISGHVSLYWYRQALGQGPEFLTYFNYEAQQDKSGLPNDRFSAERPEGSISTLTIQRTEQRDSAMYRCASSLQTGHKDNEQFFGPGTRLTVL.

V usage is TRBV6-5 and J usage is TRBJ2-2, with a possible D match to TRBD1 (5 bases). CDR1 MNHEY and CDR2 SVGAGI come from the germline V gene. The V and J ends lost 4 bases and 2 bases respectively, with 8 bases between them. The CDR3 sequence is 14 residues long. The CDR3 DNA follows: TGTGCCAGCAGTTGGACATATAACACCGGGGAGCTGTTTTTT. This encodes CASSWTYNTGELFF.

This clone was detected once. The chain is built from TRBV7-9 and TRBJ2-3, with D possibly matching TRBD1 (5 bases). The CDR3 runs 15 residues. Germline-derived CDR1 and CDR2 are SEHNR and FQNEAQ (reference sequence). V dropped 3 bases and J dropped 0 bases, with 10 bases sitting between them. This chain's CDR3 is CASSLARASTDTQYF. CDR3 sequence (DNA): TGTGCCAGCAGCTTGGCCAGGGCAAGCACAGATACGCAGTATTTT.

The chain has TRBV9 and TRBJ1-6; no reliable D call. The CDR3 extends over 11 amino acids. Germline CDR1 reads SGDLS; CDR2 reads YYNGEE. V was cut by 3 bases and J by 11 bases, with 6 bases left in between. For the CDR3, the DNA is TGTGCCAGCAGCGCTAGTCCACCCCTCCACTTT. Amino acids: CASSASPPLHF.

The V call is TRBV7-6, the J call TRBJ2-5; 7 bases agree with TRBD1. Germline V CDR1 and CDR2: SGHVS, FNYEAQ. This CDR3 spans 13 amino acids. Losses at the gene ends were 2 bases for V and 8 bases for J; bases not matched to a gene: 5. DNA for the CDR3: TGTGCCAGCAGCTTATCGGGACAGCCAACCCAGTACTTC. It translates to CASSLSGQPTQYF.

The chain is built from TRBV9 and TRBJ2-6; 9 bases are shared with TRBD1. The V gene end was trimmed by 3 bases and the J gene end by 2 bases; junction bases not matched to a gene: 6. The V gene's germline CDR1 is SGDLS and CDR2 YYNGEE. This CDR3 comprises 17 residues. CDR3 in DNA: TGTGCCAGCAGCGGGGGACAGGGCTTAACTGGGGCCAACGTCCTGACTTTC. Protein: CASSGGQGLTGANVLTF.

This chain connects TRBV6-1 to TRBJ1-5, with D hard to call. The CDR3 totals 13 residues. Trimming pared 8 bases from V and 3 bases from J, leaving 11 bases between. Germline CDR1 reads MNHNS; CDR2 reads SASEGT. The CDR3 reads CASQNFYNQPQHF. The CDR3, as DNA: TGTGCCAGCCAAAATTTCTACAATCAGCCCCAGCATTTT.

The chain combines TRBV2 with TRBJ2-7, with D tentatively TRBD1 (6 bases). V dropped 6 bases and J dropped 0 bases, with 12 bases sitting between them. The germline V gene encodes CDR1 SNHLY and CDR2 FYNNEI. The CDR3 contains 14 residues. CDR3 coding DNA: TGTGCCAGCAGAGCCCGGGACAACTCCTACGAGCAGTACTTC. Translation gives CASRARDNSYEQYF.

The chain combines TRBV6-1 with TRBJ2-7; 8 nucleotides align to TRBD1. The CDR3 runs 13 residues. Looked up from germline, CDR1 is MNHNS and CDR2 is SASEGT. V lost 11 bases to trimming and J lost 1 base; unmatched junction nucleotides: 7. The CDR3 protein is CAGRQGPSYEQYF. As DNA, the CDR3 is TGTGCCGGGAGACAGGGGCCATCCTACGAGCAGTACTTC.

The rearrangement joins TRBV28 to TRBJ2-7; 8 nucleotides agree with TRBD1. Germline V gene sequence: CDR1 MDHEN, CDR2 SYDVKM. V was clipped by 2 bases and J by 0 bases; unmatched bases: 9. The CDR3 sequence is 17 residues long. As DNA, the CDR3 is TGTGCCAGCAGTTTACCCAATGACAGGGGATTCTCCTACGAGCAGTACTTC. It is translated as CASSLPNDRGFSYEQYF.

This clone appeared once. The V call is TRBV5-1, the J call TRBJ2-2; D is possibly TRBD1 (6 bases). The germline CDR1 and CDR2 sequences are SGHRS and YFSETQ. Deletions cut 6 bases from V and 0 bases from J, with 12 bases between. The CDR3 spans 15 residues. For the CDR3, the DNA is TGCGCCAGCAACTCCGGGACACCGAACACCGGGGAGCTGTTTTTT. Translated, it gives CASNSGTPNTGELFF.

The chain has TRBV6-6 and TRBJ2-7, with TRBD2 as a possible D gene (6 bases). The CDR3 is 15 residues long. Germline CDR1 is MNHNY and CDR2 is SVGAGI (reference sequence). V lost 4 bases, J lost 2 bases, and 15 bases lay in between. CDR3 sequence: CASSSAGLGTYEQYF. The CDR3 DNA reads TGTGCCAGCAGTTCGGCGGGACTCGGCACCTACGAGCAGTACTTC.

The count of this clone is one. The CDR3 sequence is CASPQGYEQYF. CDR3 DNA: TGCGCCAGCCCACAGGGCTACGAGCAGTACTTC. The rearrangement links TRBV23-1 to TRBJ2-7; D perhaps matches TRBD1 (6 bases). TRBV23-1 counts as an open reading frame of uncertain function. The CDR3 is 11 residues long. Deletions cut 8 bases from V and 3 bases from J, with 8 bases between.

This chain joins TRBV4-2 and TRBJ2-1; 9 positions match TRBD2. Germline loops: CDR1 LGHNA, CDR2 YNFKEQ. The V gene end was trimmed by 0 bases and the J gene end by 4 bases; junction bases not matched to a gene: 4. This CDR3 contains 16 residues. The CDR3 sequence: CASSQEVAGVYNEQFF. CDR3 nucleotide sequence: TGTGCCAGCAGCCAAGAAGTAGCGGGGGTGTACAATGAGCAGTTCTTC.

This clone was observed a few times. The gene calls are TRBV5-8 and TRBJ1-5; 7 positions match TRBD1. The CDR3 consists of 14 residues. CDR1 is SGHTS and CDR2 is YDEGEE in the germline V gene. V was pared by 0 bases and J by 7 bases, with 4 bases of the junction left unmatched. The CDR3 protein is CASSLEQGIQPQHF. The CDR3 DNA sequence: TGTGCCAGCAGCTTGGAACAGGGGATACAGCCCCAGCATTTT.

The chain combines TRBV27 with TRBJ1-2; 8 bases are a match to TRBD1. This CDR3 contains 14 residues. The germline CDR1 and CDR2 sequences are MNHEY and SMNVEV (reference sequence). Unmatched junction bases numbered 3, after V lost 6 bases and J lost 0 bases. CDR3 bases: TGTGCCAGCAGGGTACAGGGGGCTAACTATGGCTACACCTTC. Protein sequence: CASRVQGANYGYTF.

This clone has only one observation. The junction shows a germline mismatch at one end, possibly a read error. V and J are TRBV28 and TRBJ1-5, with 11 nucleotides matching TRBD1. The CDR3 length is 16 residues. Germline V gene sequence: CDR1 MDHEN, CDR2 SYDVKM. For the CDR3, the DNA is TGTGCCAGCAGCCCGGACAGGGGGCTTAGCAATCAGTCCCAGCATTTT. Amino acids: CASSPDRGLSNQSQHF.

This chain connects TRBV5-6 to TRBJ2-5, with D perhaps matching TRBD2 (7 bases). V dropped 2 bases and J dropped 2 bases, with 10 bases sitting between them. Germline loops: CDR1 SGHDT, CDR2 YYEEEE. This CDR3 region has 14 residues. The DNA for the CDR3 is TGTGCCAGCAGCTTCGGGGGGCTACAAGAGACCCAGTACTTC. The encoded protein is CASSFGGLQETQYF. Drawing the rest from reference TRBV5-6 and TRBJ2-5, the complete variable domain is DAGVTQSPTHLIKTRGQQVTLRCSPKSGHDTVSWYQQALGQGPQFIFQYYEEEERQRGNFPDRFSGHQFPNYSSELNVNALLLGDSALYLCASSFGGLQETQYFGPGTRLLVL.

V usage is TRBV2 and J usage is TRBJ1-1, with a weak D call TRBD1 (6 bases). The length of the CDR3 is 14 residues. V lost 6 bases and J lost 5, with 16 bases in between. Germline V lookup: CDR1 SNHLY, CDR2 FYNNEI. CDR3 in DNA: TGTGCCAGCAGCTTAAGAAGGACAGTGACTGAAGCTTTCTTT. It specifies CASSLRRTVTEAFF.

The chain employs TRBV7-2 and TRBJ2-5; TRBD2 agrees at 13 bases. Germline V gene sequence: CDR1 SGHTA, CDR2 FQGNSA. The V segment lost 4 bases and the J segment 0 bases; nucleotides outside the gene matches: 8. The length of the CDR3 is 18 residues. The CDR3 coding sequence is TGTGCCAGCAGCTCCGGACTAGCGGGGGCGAATAACCAAGAGACCCAGTACTTC. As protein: CASSSGLAGANNQETQYF.

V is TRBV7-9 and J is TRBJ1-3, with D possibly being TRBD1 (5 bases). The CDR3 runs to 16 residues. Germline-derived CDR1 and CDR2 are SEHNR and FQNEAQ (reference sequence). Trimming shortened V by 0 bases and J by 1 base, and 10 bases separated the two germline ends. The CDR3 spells CASSLAAGGSGNTIYF. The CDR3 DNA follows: TGTGCCAGCAGCTTAGCTGCGGGGGGTTCTGGAAACACCATATATTTT. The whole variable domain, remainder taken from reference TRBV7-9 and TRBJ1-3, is DTGVSQNPRHKITKRGQNVTFRCDPISEHNRLYWYRQTLGQGPEFLTYFQNEAQLEKSRLLSDRFSAERPKGSFSTLEIQRTEQGDSAMYLCASSLAAGGSGNTIYFGEGSWLTVV.

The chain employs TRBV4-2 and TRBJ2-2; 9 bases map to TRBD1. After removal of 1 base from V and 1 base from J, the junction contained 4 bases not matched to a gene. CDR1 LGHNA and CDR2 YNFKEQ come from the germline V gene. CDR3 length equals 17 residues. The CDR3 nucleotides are TGTGCCAGCAGCCAAGTAGGGACAGGGAGGAACACCGGGGAGCTGTTTTTT. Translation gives CASSQVGTGRNTGELFF.

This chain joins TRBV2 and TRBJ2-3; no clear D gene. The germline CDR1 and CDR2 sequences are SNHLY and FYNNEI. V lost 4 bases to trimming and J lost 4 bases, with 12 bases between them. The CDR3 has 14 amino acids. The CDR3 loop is CASSVSSAADTQYF. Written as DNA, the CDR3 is TGTGCCAGCAGTGTTTCGTCCGCGGCAGATACGCAGTATTTT. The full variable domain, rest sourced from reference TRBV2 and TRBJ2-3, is EPEVTQTPSHQVTQMGQEVILRCVPISNHLYFYWYRQILGQKVEFLVSFYNNEISEKSEIFDDQFSVERPDGSNFTLKIRSTKLEDSAMYFCASSVSSAADTQYFGPGTRLTVL.

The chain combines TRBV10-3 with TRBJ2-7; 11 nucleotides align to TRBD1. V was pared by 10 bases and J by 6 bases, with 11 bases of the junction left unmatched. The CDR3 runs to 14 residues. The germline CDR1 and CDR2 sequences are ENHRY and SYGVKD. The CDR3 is CATRTGTGGVEQYF. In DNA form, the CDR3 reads TGTGCCACCAGAACCGGGACAGGGGGTGTCGAGCAGTACTTC.

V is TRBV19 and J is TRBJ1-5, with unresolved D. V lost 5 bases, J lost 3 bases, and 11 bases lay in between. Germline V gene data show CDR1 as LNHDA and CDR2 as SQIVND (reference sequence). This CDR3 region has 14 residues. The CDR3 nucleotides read TGTGCCAGTAGTGCATACACCCTCAATCAGCCCCAGCATTTT. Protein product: CASSAYTLNQPQHF.

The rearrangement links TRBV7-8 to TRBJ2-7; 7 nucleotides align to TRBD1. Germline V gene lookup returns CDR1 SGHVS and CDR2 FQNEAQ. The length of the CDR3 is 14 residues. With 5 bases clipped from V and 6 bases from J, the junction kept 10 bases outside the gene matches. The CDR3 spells CASSGTTGKSEQYF. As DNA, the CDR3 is TGTGCCAGCAGCGGGACGACAGGGAAAAGCGAGCAGTACTTC.

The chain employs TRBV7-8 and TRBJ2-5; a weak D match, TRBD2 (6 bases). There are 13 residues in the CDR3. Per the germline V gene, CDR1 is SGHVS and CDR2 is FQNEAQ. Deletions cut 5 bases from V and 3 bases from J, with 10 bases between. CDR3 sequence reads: CASSVEREETQYF. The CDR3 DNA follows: TGTGCCAGCAGCGTAGAGCGGGAAGAGACCCAGTACTTC.